What follows are 3 T cell receptor beta chains derived from one specimen sequenced in a study of blood T cell repertoires in COVID-19. Assay: immunoSEQ multiplex PCR; the TCRdb copy retains only in-frame clones and omits some. The sample comprises around 100,000 clones, approximately 89% of which are singletons, and over 15% rests with the top ten. Material for sequencing was peripheral blood. Source of these receptors: a woman over 75 in a cohort sampled during active COVID-19.

This chain uses TRBV4-1 with TRBJ2-5, with 10 bases identical to TRBD2. V shed 1 base, J shed 0 bases, and the junction held 14 bases outside the gene matches. The CDR3 sequence is 20 residues long. Germline V lookup: CDR1 MGHRA, CDR2 YSYEKL. The CDR3 reads CASSQVKSSGRAGNQETQYF. CDR3 DNA sequence: TGCGCCAGCAGCCAAGTTAAGTCCAGCGGGAGGGCCGGTAACCAAGAGACCCAGTACTTC.

The chain uses TRBV6-2 or TRBV6-3 and TRBJ2-3, with D possibly being TRBD2 (6 bases). The CDR3 totals 16 residues. Germline V CDR1 and CDR2: MNHEY, SVGEGT. The V gene lost 8 bases and the J gene lost 3 bases, with 21 bases spanning the gap. Here the CDR3 reads CASGWTIREMTDTQYF. The CDR3 region has the DNA TGTGCCAGCGGTTGGACGATACGGGAGATGACAGATACGCAGTATTTT.

This clone occurred a few times. The chain uses TRBV6-1 and TRBJ2-7, with D perhaps matching TRBD2 (5 bases). The CDR3 covers 15 residues. The V end lost 1 base, the J end lost 6 bases, and 16 bases lay between the germline ends. CDR1 MNHNS and CDR2 SASEGT come from the germline V gene. CDR3 in amino acids: CASSEVVGSVGEQYF. The CDR3 coding sequence is TGTGCCAGCAGTGAAGTTGTAGGGAGCGTCGGCGAGCAGTACTTC.